This T cell receptor beta chain is drawn from a study of Ad26.COV2.S vaccination and SARS-CoV-2 variants. As for the study in general: In the study, Ad26.COV2.S was injected intramuscularly once, or twice 56 days apart. Study-wide findings and caveats: After vaccination, reports described spike-specific CD8+ and CD4+ T cell responses as showing substantial breadth.

Treatment meaning: about 20 received Ad26.COV2.S at low or high dose, single or two shots; five or six received placebo; per-sample allocation not given. Samples analyzed were those drawn on day 63 after the first vaccine or placebo injection. An adult donor aged 18-55 years was enrolled in Boston. The CDR3 is 13 amino acids. Germline V gene lookup returns CDR1 SGHVS and CDR2 FQNEAQ. V was trimmed by 5 bases and J by 6 bases, leaving 11 bases between them. Assay: immunoSEQ multiplex PCR; the TCRdb copy retains only in-frame clones and omits some. The profile shows 350,000 to 500,000 clones, about 90% of them singletons. Comment on this clone: Its antigen remains unidentified.

Sequencing was performed on peripheral blood, taken in a trial of Ad26.COV2.S vaccine versus placebo. The clonotype was recovered from a person aged 18-60 years who received the Ad26.COV2.S COVID-19 vaccine or a placebo. The chain combines TRBV7-8 with TRBJ2-1, with D hard to call. The CDR3 DNA reads TGTGCCAGCAGCCCGCCCCTGGCCAATGAGCAGTTCTTC. Its protein is CASSPPLANEQFF.